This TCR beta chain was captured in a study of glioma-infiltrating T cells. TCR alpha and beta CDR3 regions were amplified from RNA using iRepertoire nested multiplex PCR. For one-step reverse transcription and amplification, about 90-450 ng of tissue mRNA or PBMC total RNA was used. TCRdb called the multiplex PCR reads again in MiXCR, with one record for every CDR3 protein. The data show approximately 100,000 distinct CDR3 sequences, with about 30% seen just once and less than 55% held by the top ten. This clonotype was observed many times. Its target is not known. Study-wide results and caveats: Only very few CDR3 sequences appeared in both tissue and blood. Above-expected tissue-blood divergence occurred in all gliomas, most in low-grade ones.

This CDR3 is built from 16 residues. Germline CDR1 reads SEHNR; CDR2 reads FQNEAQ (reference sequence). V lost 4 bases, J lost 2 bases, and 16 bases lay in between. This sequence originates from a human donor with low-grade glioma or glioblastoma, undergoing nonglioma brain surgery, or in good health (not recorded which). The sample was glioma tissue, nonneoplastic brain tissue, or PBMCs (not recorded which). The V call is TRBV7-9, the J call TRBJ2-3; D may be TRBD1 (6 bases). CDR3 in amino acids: CASSSDRRAPTDTQYF. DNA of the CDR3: TGTGCCAGCAGCTCGGACAGACGAGCCCCCACAGATACGCAGTATTTT. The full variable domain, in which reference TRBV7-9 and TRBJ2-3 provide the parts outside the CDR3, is DTGVSQNPRHKITKRGQNVTFRCDPISEHNRLYWYRQTLGQGPEFLTYFQNEAQLEKSRLLSDRFSAERPKGSFSTLEIQRTEQGDSAMYLCASSSDRRAPTDTQYFGPGTRLTVL.